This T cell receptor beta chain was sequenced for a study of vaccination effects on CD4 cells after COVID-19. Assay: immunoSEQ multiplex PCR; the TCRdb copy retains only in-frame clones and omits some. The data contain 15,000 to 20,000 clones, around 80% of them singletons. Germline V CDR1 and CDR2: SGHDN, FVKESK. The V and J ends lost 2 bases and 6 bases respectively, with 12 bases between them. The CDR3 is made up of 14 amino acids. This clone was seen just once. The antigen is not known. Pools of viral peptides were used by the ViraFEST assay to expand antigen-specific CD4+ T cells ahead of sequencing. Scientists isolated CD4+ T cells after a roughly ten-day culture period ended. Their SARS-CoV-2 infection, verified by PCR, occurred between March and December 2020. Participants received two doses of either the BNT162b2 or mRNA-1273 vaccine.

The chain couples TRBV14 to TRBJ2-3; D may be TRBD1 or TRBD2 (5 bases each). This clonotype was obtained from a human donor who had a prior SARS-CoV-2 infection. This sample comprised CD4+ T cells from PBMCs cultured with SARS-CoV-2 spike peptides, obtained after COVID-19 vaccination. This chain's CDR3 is CASSQYGRGDTQYF. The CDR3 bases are TGTGCCAGCAGCCAATACGGACGGGGCGATACGCAGTATTTT.